This entry lists 26 T cell receptor beta chains sequenced from one sample in a study of OX40 agonist ivuxolimab in advanced cancers. Measured with immunoSEQ multiplex PCR; TCRdb has only the in-frame clones, and not every one. The sample records fewer than 80,000 clones, roughly nine tenths being singletons. Sequenced here: CD4+ or CD8+ T cells sorted from blood, sampled in a trial of the OX40 agonist ivuxolimab. The receptors here all came from an adult with an advanced solid tumor such as melanoma, head and neck, liver or kidney cancer.

The chain uses TRBV27 and TRBJ2-1, with 12 bases fitting TRBD2. CDR1 and CDR2 (germline): MNHEY, SMNVEV (reference sequence). V lost 4 bases, J lost 5 bases, and 3 bases stayed unmatched. This CDR3 region has 15 residues. CDR3 nucleotides: TGTGCCAGCAGTTCCCGACTAGCGGGGGACAATGAGCAGTTCTTC. Protein product: CASSSRLAGDNEQFF.

The chain employs TRBV7-3 and TRBJ2-1; 7 bases are shared with TRBD2. CDR1 SGHTA and CDR2 FQGTGA come from the germline V gene. The V gene end was trimmed by 0 bases and the J gene end by 2 bases; junction bases not matched to a gene: 7. The CDR3 length is 17 residues. CDR3 in DNA: TGTGCCAGCAGCTTAACAGGCGGGCTAGCGGCCTACAATGAGCAGTTCTTC. Residues: CASSLTGGLAAYNEQFF. Based on the CDR3 plus reference TRBV7-3 and TRBJ2-1, the full variable domain is GAGVSQTPSNKVTEKGKYVELRCDPISGHTALYWYRQSLGQGPEFLIYFQGTGAADDSGLPNDRFFAVRPEGSVSTLKIQRTERGDSAVYLCASSLTGGLAAYNEQFFGPGTRLTVL.

The chain has TRBV6-5 and TRBJ2-7; a weak D match, TRBD2 (6 bases). CDR1 is MNHEY, CDR2 SVGAGI, per germline. Trimming left V 6 bases short and J 3 bases short, with 15 bases between. The CDR3 contains 14 residues. The CDR3 DNA reads as TGTGCCAGCAGGGGGGGAACAAGTTACTACGAGCAGTACTTC. Amino acid sequence: CASRGGTSYYEQYF.

The gene calls are TRBV29-1 and TRBJ2-2; 11 bases are shared with TRBD1. This CDR3 is 14 amino acids long. V lost 5 bases and J lost 5; bases outside the gene matches: 4. CDR1 is SQVTM, CDR2 ANQGSEA, per germline. In DNA, the CDR3 is TGCAGCGTTTTGGGACAGGGGGTAACCGGGGAGCTGTTTTTT. It specifies CSVLGQGVTGELFF.

The chain employs TRBV20-1 and TRBJ2-7, with D uncertain. Germline CDR1 reads DFQATT; CDR2 reads SNEGSKA (reference sequence). CDR3 length: 11 residues. The V gene lost 3 bases and the J gene lost 5 bases, with 8 bases spanning the gap. Here the CDR3 DNA reads TGCAGTGCTAGGACTGTGGACGAGCAGTACTTC. Translated: CSARTVDEQYF.

This sequence joins TRBV19 and TRBJ2-7, with D possibly TRBD2 on 6 matching bases. There are 13 residues in the CDR3. V lost 6 bases and J 3 bases, leaving 12 bases between the germline ends. Germline V CDR1 and CDR2: LNHDA, SQIVND (reference sequence). The CDR3 sequence: CASRRDGFYEQYF. The CDR3 nucleotides read TGTGCCAGTAGGCGGGACGGATTCTACGAGCAGTACTTC.

CDR3 in DNA: TGCAGCGTTGAGTACGGGGGGACAGGAGGAAAACTGTTTTTT. This codes for CSVEYGGTGGKLFF. This chain links TRBV29-1 with TRBJ1-4; 8 bases match TRBD1. J was trimmed by 10 bases and V by 3 bases; bases with no gene match: 10. The CDR3 spans 14 residues. Germline V gives CDR1 SQVTM, CDR2 ANQGSEA.

The chain joins TRBV19 to TRBJ1-5; TRBD1 matches at 8 bases. The trim removed 5 bases at V and 2 bases at J, leaving 8 bases unmatched. Germline CDR1 reads LNHDA; CDR2 reads SQIVND (reference sequence). CDR3 length equals 16 residues. The CDR3 protein is CASSETGGVGNQPQHF. CDR3 nucleotides: TGTGCCAGTAGTGAAACAGGGGGAGTTGGCAATCAGCCCCAGCATTTT.

This clone was detected once. CDR3 sequence: CASSMPGSREQYF. CDR3 nucleotide sequence: TGTGCCAGTAGTATGCCGGGTTCGCGGGAGCAGTACTTC. The V gene is TRBV19, the J gene TRBJ2-7; D is uncertain. Germline values: CDR1 LNHDA, CDR2 SQIVND (reference sequence). The CDR3 covers 13 residues. V was clipped by 3 bases and J by 7 bases, with 13 bases between them.

The chain is built from TRBV19 and TRBJ2-1; 7 nucleotides line up with TRBD1. CDR3 size: 15 residues. The J segment lost 0 bases and the V segment lost 5 bases, leaving 4 bases of the junction unmatched. Germline CDR1 LNHDA, CDR2 SQIVND (reference sequence). The CDR3 DNA sequence: TGTGCCAGTAGTGCGGACAGGAGCTCCTACAATGAGCAGTTCTTC. It specifies CASSADRSSYNEQFF.

This chain joins TRBV19 and TRBJ1-2; 8 positions agree with TRBD1. Germline CDR1 reads LNHDA; CDR2 reads SQIVND (reference sequence). This CDR3 is 13 amino acids long. Trimming took 3 bases from V and 4 from J; bases not matched to a gene: 1. The CDR3 nucleotides are TGTGCCAGTAGTATCCAGGGGGCCTATGGCTACACCTTC. Its translation: CASSIQGAYGYTF. Full variable domain (remainder filled in from reference TRBV19 and TRBJ1-2): DGGITQSPKYLFRKEGQNVTLSCEQNLNHDAMYWYRQDPGQGLRLIYYSQIVNDFQKGDIAEGYSVSREKKESFPLTVTSAQKNPTAFYLCASSIQGAYGYTFGSGTRLTVV.

CDR3 sequence: CASSEWALAGASSYNEQFF. Here the CDR3 DNA reads TGTGCCAGCAGTGAATGGGCCCTAGCGGGAGCTAGCTCCTACAATGAGCAGTTCTTC. The V gene is TRBV2, the J gene TRBJ2-1; 10 bases are a match to TRBD2. Trimming took 2 bases from V and 0 from J; bases not matched to a gene: 10. This CDR3 has 19 residues. Germline V gene data show CDR1 as SNHLY and CDR2 as FYNNEI.

The chain links TRBV27 to TRBJ1-2, with TRBD1 matching over 10 bases. The germline V gene has CDR1 MNHEY and CDR2 SMNVEV (reference sequence). This CDR3 is 15 amino acids long. J was trimmed by 1 base and V by 7 bases; bases with no gene match: 6. The CDR3 region is CASTLTGGVNYGYTF. The CDR3 bases are TGTGCCAGCACTTTGACAGGGGGCGTTAACTATGGCTACACCTTC.

This rearrangement joins TRBV10-3 to TRBJ2-7; 9 bases agree with TRBD2. From germline, CDR1 is ENHRY and CDR2 SYGVKD. The junction had 13 bases not matched to a gene; V was cut back by 6 bases and J by 4 bases. The CDR3 is 16 amino acids. Here the CDR3 reads CAIRGKTSGGTYEQYF. As DNA, the CDR3 is TGTGCCATCAGGGGAAAGACTAGCGGAGGGACTTACGAGCAGTACTTC.

The rearrangement links TRBV18 to TRBJ1-3; D call uncertain. Trimming cost V 10 bases and J 1 base, with 11 bases left between them. Germline lookup yields CDR1 KGHSH and CDR2 LQKENI. The CDR3 extends over 13 amino acids. The CDR3 bases are TGTGCCACCCGCGAGAGTTCTGGAAACACCATATATTTT. This translates into CATRESSGNTIYF.

The rearrangement uses TRBV28 and TRBJ2-4; the match to TRBD1 covers 9 bases. The CDR3 length is 13 residues. Trimming took 6 bases from V and 8 from J; bases not matched to a gene: 5. CDR1 is MDHEN and CDR2 is SYDVKM in the germline V gene. The CDR3 sequence: CASRRQGEDIQYF. CDR3 sequence (DNA): TGTGCCAGCAGGAGACAGGGGGAGGACATTCAGTACTTC.

This chain uses TRBV30 with TRBJ1-2; D not resolved. There are 15 residues in the CDR3. V was shortened by 2 bases and J by 6 bases, with 19 bases between the two germline ends. Germline V gene sequence: CDR1 GTSNPN, CDR2 SVGIG (reference sequence). The CDR3 reads CAWSTYPAQRNGYTF. The CDR3, as DNA: TGTGCCTGGAGTACCTACCCCGCTCAGCGGAATGGCTACACCTTC.

The CDR3 here is CASRPGTDNTGELFF. The DNA of the CDR3 is TGTGCCAGCAGACCCGGGACAGATAACACCGGGGAGCTGTTTTTT. The genes are TRBV6-5 and TRBJ2-2, with TRBD1 matching 7 bases. CDR1 and CDR2 from the germline V gene are MNHEY and SVGAGI. The CDR3 runs 15 residues. The ends lost 6 bases at V and 2 bases at J; junction bases unmatched: 6.

The chain recombines TRBV15 with TRBJ2-7; 9 bases line up with TRBD1. The CDR3 contains 14 residues. Germline V gives CDR1 LNHNV, CDR2 YYDKDF (reference sequence). V trimming: 6 bases; J trimming: 2 bases; junction bases outside the gene matches: 5. CDR3 amino acids: CATRPGQGTYEQYF. CDR3 DNA: TGTGCCACCAGACCGGGACAGGGTACCTACGAGCAGTACTTC. Full variable domain (missing parts from reference TRBV15 and TRBJ2-7): DAMVIQNPRYQVTQFGKPVTLSCSQTLNHNVMYWYQQKSSQAPKLLFHYYDKDFNNEADTPDNFQSRRPNTSFCFLDIRSPGLGDTAMYLCATRPGQGTYEQYFGPGTRLTVT.

The gene calls are TRBV28 and TRBJ2-7; D call uncertain. CDR1 is MDHEN and CDR2 is SYDVKM in the germline V gene. The CDR3 has 11 residues. V dropped 3 bases and J dropped 6 bases, with 6 bases sitting between them. This CDR3 reads CASSFWGEQYF. CDR3 DNA sequence: TGTGCCAGCAGTTTTTGGGGCGAGCAGTACTTC.

The rearrangement links TRBV29-1 to TRBJ2-3; 8 positions agree with TRBD2. The junction had 17 bases not matched to a gene; V was cut back by 7 bases and J by 5 bases. Germline lookup yields CDR1 SQVTM and CDR2 ANQGSEA. CDR3 length: 16 residues. The CDR3, as DNA: TGCAGCGACCGGGAGGGAGGAGCGGGAGTCTTAGATACGCAGTATTTT. Encoded protein: CSDREGGAGVLDTQYF.

The CDR3 region has the DNA TGTGCCAGCAGTGGGCGGGGTAATGAGCAGTTCTTC. Translated: CASSGRGNEQFF. This chain joins TRBV27 and TRBJ2-1; D is perhaps TRBD2 (6 bases). Trimming removed 5 bases from V and 7 bases from J, with 9 bases in between. The CDR3 is 12 amino acids. The germline gives CDR1 MNHEY, CDR2 SMNVEV (reference sequence).

For the CDR3, the DNA is TGTGCCGTCGGAGGGTCCACAGATACGCAGTATTTT. Translating it yields CAVGGSTDTQYF. The chain couples TRBV10-3 to TRBJ2-3; D is possibly TRBD2 (6 bases). The CDR3 is 12 residues long. CDR1 and CDR2 (germline): ENHRY, SYGVKD. The V and J ends lost 11 bases and 2 bases respectively, with 11 bases between them.

This chain joins TRBV30 and TRBJ2-3, with TRBD1 matching 10 bases. Losses at the gene ends were 2 bases for V and 6 bases for J; bases not matched to a gene: 5. There are 14 residues in the CDR3. Per the germline V gene, CDR1 is GTSNPN and CDR2 is SVGIG (reference sequence). The chain's CDR3 is CAWSRDRGGDTQYF. The CDR3 DNA is TGTGCCTGGAGTCGGGACAGGGGAGGGGATACGCAGTATTTT. Full variable domain (outside the CDR3, taken from reference TRBV30 and TRBJ2-3): SQTIHQWPATLVQPVGSPLSLECTVEGTSNPNLYWYRQAAGRGLQLLFYSVGIGQISSEVPQNLSASRPQDRQFILSSKKLLLSDSGFYLCAWSRDRGGDTQYFGPGTRLTVL.

The rearrangement links TRBV7-9 to TRBJ1-4, with 9 bases lining up with TRBD1. The CDR3 totals 14 residues. The J segment lost 8 bases and the V segment lost 5 bases, leaving 6 bases of the junction unmatched. Looked up from germline, CDR1 is SEHNR and CDR2 is FQNEAQ (reference sequence). The CDR3 region is CASSDRDRDEKLFF. The CDR3 DNA reads TGTGCCAGCAGCGACCGGGACAGGGACGAAAAACTGTTTTTT.

The CDR3, as DNA: TGTGCCAGCAGCTTAGGACATAATAGCAATCAGCCCCAGCATTTT. Protein product: CASSLGHNSNQPQHF. The chain has TRBV11-2 and TRBJ1-5; D remains ambiguous. The CDR3 runs 15 residues. V gave up 1 base and J gave up 0 bases, with 7 bases separating them. CDR1 is SGHAT, CDR2 FQNNGV, per germline.